The 31 T cell receptor beta chains below all came from one sample that was sequenced in a study of cytomegalovirus exposure and HLA in healthy donors. PCR primers comprised 60 Vbeta and 13 Jbeta primers. Sequencing used immunoSEQ multiplex PCR; TCRdb keeps in-frame clones, though not all of them. The sample records fewer than 200,000 clones, about 79% being singletons. Sequencing was carried out using PBMCs. Receptors were obtained from a girl aged 2-10 years in good health and CMV-seropositive.

V usage is TRBV11-2 and J usage is TRBJ2-5; 12 bases map to TRBD1. The tail of the sequence fits TRBJ2-7 better, so the J call may be wrong. From germline, CDR1 is SGHAT and CDR2 FQNNGV. The CDR3 runs 16 residues. CDR3 sequence reads: CASSFPGTGGPYEQYF. In DNA, the CDR3 is TGTGCCAGCAGCTTTCCCGGGACAGGGGGCCCCTACGAGCAGTACTTC.

This clone has only one observation. The J gene is TRBJ1-1, the V gene TRBV14; D is unclear. With 1 base removed from V and 4 bases from J, the gap between germline ends came to 13 bases. From germline, CDR1 is SGHDN and CDR2 FVKESK. This CDR3 spans 15 amino acids. CDR3 sequence reads: CASSQAKRGGTEAFF. The CDR3 DNA reads as TGTGCCAGCAGCCAAGCCAAACGAGGAGGCACTGAAGCTTTCTTT.

The table lists this clone with a count of one. In DNA, the CDR3 is TGTGCCAGCAGCGTAGGGGCAGGGGGTATACAGCCCCAGCATTTT. Translated: CASSVGAGGIQPQHF. The V and J genes are TRBV9 and TRBJ1-5, with 7 bases fitting TRBD1. The germline V gene encodes CDR1 SGDLS and CDR2 YYNGEE. The CDR3 runs 15 residues. After removal of 0 bases from V and 7 bases from J, the junction contained 7 bases not matched to a gene.

V usage is TRBV6-6 and J usage is TRBJ1-2; D is unclear. The CDR3 extends over 12 amino acids. The V end lost 4 bases, the J end lost 2 bases, and 5 bases lay between the germline ends. Germline V lookup: CDR1 MNHNY, CDR2 SVGAGI (reference sequence). CDR3 sequence: CASSLANYGYTF. The CDR3 coding sequence is TGTGCCAGCAGTTTAGCCAACTATGGCTACACCTTC.

This rearrangement joins TRBV6-1 to TRBJ1-2; possibly TRBD1 for D (6 bases). Germline V gives CDR1 MNHNS, CDR2 SASEGT. V dropped 4 bases and J dropped 0 bases, with 15 bases sitting between them. This CDR3 spans 16 amino acids. CDR3 protein: CASSALDRLSNYGYTF. The CDR3 DNA reads as TGTGCCAGCAGTGCCCTTGACAGGCTGTCTAACTATGGCTACACCTTC.

The CDR3 coding sequence is TGCAGCGTAGATACAGGGGGCCCTGGAAACACCATATATTTT. Amino acids: CSVDTGGPGNTIYF. V and J are TRBV29-1 and TRBJ1-3, with TRBD1 matching over 9 bases. The V gene's germline CDR1 is SQVTM and CDR2 ANQGSEA. V lost 6 bases, J lost 2 bases, and 5 bases stayed unmatched. The CDR3 is 14 residues long.

The genes are TRBV19 and TRBJ2-7; the D gene is possibly TRBD2 (5 bases). In germline, CDR1 is LNHDA, CDR2 SQIVND (reference sequence). The V and J ends lost 3 bases and 4 bases respectively, with 13 bases between them. This CDR3 region has 14 residues. CDR3 in DNA: TGTGCCAGTAGTATGCGGACTGGAAGTTACGAGCAGTACTTC. Translated: CASSMRTGSYEQYF. The full variable domain, in which reference TRBV19 and TRBJ2-7 provide the parts outside the CDR3, is DGGITQSPKYLFRKEGQNVTLSCEQNLNHDAMYWYRQDPGQGLRLIYYSQIVNDFQKGDIAEGYSVSREKKESFPLTVTSAQKNPTAFYLCASSMRTGSYEQYFGPGTRLTVT.

This chain links TRBV4-1 with TRBJ1-5; D uncertain. This CDR3 is built from 14 residues. V was clipped by 3 bases and J by 1 base, with 7 bases between them. The germline V gene has CDR1 MGHRA and CDR2 YSYEKL. CDR3 coding DNA: TGCGCCAGCAGCCATCCGGGAAGCAATCAGCCCCAGCATTTT. Amino acid sequence: CASSHPGSNQPQHF.

This chain uses TRBV15 with TRBJ2-7; D remains unclear. V shed 1 base and J shed 0 bases, with 13 bases lying between them. CDR1 and CDR2 (germline): LNHNV, YYDKDF (reference sequence). The CDR3 is 16 amino acids. The CDR3 DNA sequence: TGTGCCACCAGCAGAGCCAGAAACATGAACTCCTACGAGCAGTACTTC. Amino acid sequence: CATSRARNMNSYEQYF.

The chain uses TRBV30 and TRBJ2-3; weak D call: TRBD2 (6 bases). This CDR3 has 12 amino acids. The germline V and J ends were trimmed by 7 bases and 9 bases, with 17 bases remaining between them. Germline lookup yields CDR1 GTSNPN and CDR2 SVGIG (reference sequence). The CDR3 is CAFMGGLGTQYF. The CDR3 bases are TGTGCCTTCATGGGGGGACTCGGGACGCAGTATTTT.

The genes are TRBV19 and TRBJ2-1, with TRBD2 identical over 8 bases. V shed 6 bases and J 6 bases; nucleotides not matched to a gene: 10. CDR1 is LNHDA and CDR2 is SQIVND in the germline V gene (reference sequence). This CDR3 contains 15 residues. CDR3 protein: CASSRGAGESNEQFF. In DNA form, the CDR3 reads TGTGCCAGTAGCAGGGGAGCGGGGGAATCCAATGAGCAGTTCTTC. Looking up the rest from reference TRBV19 and TRBJ2-1 gives the full variable domain: DGGITQSPKYLFRKEGQNVTLSCEQNLNHDAMYWYRQDPGQGLRLIYYSQIVNDFQKGDIAEGYSVSREKKESFPLTVTSAQKNPTAFYLCASSRGAGESNEQFFGPGTRLTVL.

V is TRBV7-2 and J is TRBJ2-3; 14 nucleotides agree with TRBD2. Per the germline V gene, CDR1 is SGHTA and CDR2 is FQGNSA. CDR3 size: 15 residues. The V and J ends lost 5 bases and 4 bases, in that order; junction bases with no gene match: 2. The CDR3 nucleotides are TGTGCCAGCAGCCCGGGACTAGCGGGAGCAGATACGCAGTATTTT. Translated, it gives CASSPGLAGADTQYF.

This chain joins TRBV19 and TRBJ1-3, with 9 bases aligning to TRBD1. The CDR3 consists of 17 residues. The trim removed 4 bases at V and 2 bases at J, leaving 9 bases unmatched. Germline values: CDR1 LNHDA, CDR2 SQIVND (reference sequence). The CDR3 nucleotides are TGTGCCAGTAGTACTCCTCCCGGGACAGGGCCTGGAAACACCATATATTTT. It yields the protein CASSTPPGTGPGNTIYF.

The V and J genes are TRBV19 and TRBJ2-5; 7 bases align to TRBD2. The CDR3 consists of 18 residues. CDR1 LNHDA and CDR2 SQIVND come from the germline V gene (reference sequence). V lost 3 bases and J lost 4; bases outside the gene matches: 17. The CDR3 sequence: CASSIRTAGDQRRETQYF. Here the CDR3 DNA reads TGTGCCAGTAGTATTCGGACTGCGGGAGATCAACGGAGAGAGACCCAGTACTTC.

The chain's CDR3 is CATGDGRNQPQHF. DNA of the CDR3: TGTGCCACCGGGGACGGGAGGAATCAGCCCCAGCATTTT. The rearrangement uses TRBV6-5 and TRBJ1-5, with TRBD1 as a possible D gene (5 bases). Trimming removed 10 bases at V and 4 bases at J, with 14 bases between. There are 13 residues in the CDR3. Germline V gives CDR1 MNHEY, CDR2 SVGAGI.

V gene TRBV5-1 combines with J gene TRBJ2-7; TRBD1 might be the D (6 bases). Trimming cost V 3 bases and J 4 bases, with 8 bases left between them. The CDR3 is 12 amino acids. CDR1 is SGHRS, CDR2 YFSETQ, per germline. The CDR3 reads CASSSGQYEQYF. In nucleotides, the CDR3 is TGCGCCAGCAGCTCGGGACAATACGAGCAGTACTTC. Together with reference TRBV5-1 and TRBJ2-7, the CDR3 gives the full variable domain: KAGVTQTPRYLIKTRGQQVTLSCSPISGHRSVSWYQQTPGQGLQFLFEYFSETQRNKGNFPGRFSGRQFSNSRSEMNVSTLELGDSALYLCASSSGQYEQYFGPGTRLTVT.

The V gene is TRBV4-1, the J gene TRBJ1-2; D gene uncertain. This CDR3 has 15 amino acids. Germline assignment: CDR1 MGHRA and CDR2 YSYEKL. The V end was cut by 5 bases, the J end by 0 bases, with 13 bases between. The CDR3 reads CASSSLPSSNYGYTF. For the CDR3, the DNA is TGCGCCAGCAGCTCCCTCCCCAGTTCTAACTATGGCTACACCTTC.

This clone was detected a few times. V usage is TRBV5-1 and J usage is TRBJ2-7; 9 nucleotides agree with TRBD2. The length of the CDR3 is 18 residues. Trimming at V came to 0 bases and at J to 0 bases, leaving 10 bases not matched to a gene. Germline V gene sequence: CDR1 SGHRS, CDR2 YFSETQ. CDR3 region: CASSLGTSGPLSSYEQYF. CDR3 nucleotide sequence: TGCGCCAGCAGCTTGGGTACTAGCGGGCCCTTAAGCTCCTACGAGCAGTACTTC.

Only a few counts were recorded for this clone. The genes are TRBV13 and TRBJ1-1; a weak D match, TRBD1 (6 bases). The CDR3 has 12 residues. Germline CDR1 and CDR2: PRHDT and FYEKMQ (reference sequence). V was clipped by 2 bases and J by 11 bases, with 12 bases between them. CDR3 residues: CASSLQAGAAFF. CDR3 nucleotide sequence: TGTGCCAGCAGCTTACAAGCGGGGGCCGCTTTCTTT.

The chain carries TRBV19 and TRBJ2-4; 9 nucleotides line up with TRBD2. The CDR3 covers 14 residues. Germline V gene data show CDR1 as LNHDA and CDR2 as SQIVND (reference sequence). Trimming at V came to 6 bases and at J to 7 bases, leaving 7 bases not matched to a gene. DNA of the CDR3: TGTGCCAGTAGGATTGGCGGGGGGGCGAACATTCAGTACTTC. It encodes CASRIGGGANIQYF.

This chain links TRBV5-6 with TRBJ2-7, with a possible D match to TRBD2 (6 bases). The length of the CDR3 is 15 residues. V was pared by 4 bases and J by 1 base, with 15 bases between. From germline, CDR1 is SGHDT and CDR2 YYEEEE. Written as DNA, the CDR3 is TGTGCCAGCAGCGGTCCCGGGACTGGTTCCTACGAGCAGTACTTC. This sequence encodes CASSGPGTGSYEQYF. Based on the CDR3 plus reference TRBV5-6 and TRBJ2-7, the full variable domain is DAGVTQSPTHLIKTRGQQVTLRCSPKSGHDTVSWYQQALGQGPQFIFQYYEEEERQRGNFPDRFSGHQFPNYSSELNVNALLLGDSALYLCASSGPGTGSYEQYFGPGTRLTVT.

The chain is built from TRBV5-1 and TRBJ2-1, with 13 bases lining up with TRBD2. CDR1 is SGHRS and CDR2 is YFSETQ in the germline V gene. The junction had 3 bases not matched to a gene; V was cut back by 4 bases and J by 5 bases. The CDR3 length is 15 residues. The CDR3 loop is CASSPTSGGDNEQFF. The CDR3 bases are TGCGCCAGCAGCCCAACTAGCGGGGGGGACAATGAGCAGTTCTTC.

V and J are TRBV29-1 and TRBJ2-5, with TRBD1 matching over 9 bases. The end of the DNA is better explained by TRBJ2-7, so the J call may be wrong. The CDR3 is 13 amino acids. CDR1 is SQVTM, CDR2 ANQGSEA, per germline. CDR3 amino acids: CSVGKTGGYEQYF. CDR3 DNA: TGCAGCGTTGGGAAGACAGGGGGCTACGAGCAGTACTTC.

The V and J genes are TRBV5-4 and TRBJ2-3; 8 nucleotides line up with TRBD1. In germline, CDR1 is SGHNT, CDR2 YYREEE (reference sequence). The CDR3 length is 15 residues. V was clipped by 0 bases and J by 8 bases; unmatched bases: 8. Here the CDR3 DNA reads TGTGCCAGCAGCTTGGCCGGGACAGGCCAACTTACGCAGTATTTT. Amino acids: CASSLAGTGQLTQYF.

For this clone: Other DNA variants within this sample encode the same CDR3. V and J are TRBV9 and TRBJ2-3; TRBD2 is a possible D gene (5 bases). This CDR3 spans 19 amino acids. Germline CDR1 reads SGDLS; CDR2 reads YYNGEE. Deletions cut 4 bases from V and 2 bases from J, with 26 bases between. The CDR3 spells CASSSHGEGRARDTDTQYF. Written as DNA, the CDR3 is TGTGCCAGCAGCTCCCACGGGGAAGGGAGAGCCCGCGACACAGATACGCAGTATTTT.

V and J are TRBV6-5 and TRBJ2-1; 9 bases agree with TRBD1. V was clipped by 8 bases and J by 10 bases; unmatched bases: 15. The CDR3 covers 15 residues. From germline, CDR1 is MNHEY and CDR2 SVGAGI. Written as DNA, the CDR3 is TGTGCCAGCCGCCGGGACAGGGATGGGGGAGGGGAGCAGTTCTTC. This gives the protein CASRRDRDGGGEQFF.

This chain joins TRBV9 and TRBJ1-4, with D possibly being TRBD1 (6 bases). In germline, CDR1 is SGDLS, CDR2 YYNGEE. Between the trimmed V and J ends, which lost 7 bases and 0 bases, there was a span of 10 bases. The CDR3 runs 14 residues. In DNA form, the CDR3 reads TGTGCCAGCTCCGAGGGGGCAACTAATGAAAAACTGTTTTTT. The encoded protein is CASSEGATNEKLFF.

The genes are TRBV7-9 and TRBJ1-4; tentatively, D is TRBD1 (5 bases). CDR1 SEHNR and CDR2 FQNEAQ come from the germline V gene (reference sequence). This CDR3 is built from 14 residues. V lost 3 bases and J lost 8, with 13 bases in between. The CDR3 DNA is TGTGCCAGCAGCTTGAACGGGGGGAGCGAAAAACTGTTTTTT. Amino acid sequence: CASSLNGGSEKLFF. Variable domain in full (rest from reference TRBV7-9 and TRBJ1-4): DTGVSQNPRHKITKRGQNVTFRCDPISEHNRLYWYRQTLGQGPEFLTYFQNEAQLEKSRLLSDRFSAERPKGSFSTLEIQRTEQGDSAMYLCASSLNGGSEKLFFGSGTQLSVL.

The genes are TRBV28 and TRBJ1-1; D is undetermined. The CDR3 covers 11 residues. V dropped 6 bases and J dropped 4 bases, with 6 bases sitting between them. The germline CDR1 and CDR2 sequences are MDHEN and SYDVKM. CDR3 DNA sequence: TGTGCCAGCAGGGAGCTCACTGAAGCTTTCTTT. As protein: CASRELTEAFF. Full variable domain (missing parts from reference TRBV28 and TRBJ1-1): DVKVTQSSRYLVKRTGEKVFLECVQDMDHENMFWYRQDPGLGLRLIYFSYDVKMKEKGDIPEGYSVSREKKERFSLILESASTNQTSMYLCASRELTEAFFGQGTRLTVV.

The chain has TRBV13 and TRBJ2-7; 10 bases line up with TRBD1. CDR3 length: 17 amino acids. The germline gives CDR1 PRHDT, CDR2 FYEKMQ (reference sequence). V dropped 2 bases and J dropped 4; count of bases not matched to a gene: 11. CDR3 residues: CASSLNSGQGLQYEQYF. The CDR3 nucleotides read TGTGCCAGCAGCTTAAACTCGGGACAGGGGCTCCAATACGAGCAGTACTTC.

This clone came up once. This chain joins TRBV6-5 and TRBJ1-1, with 8 bases matching TRBD1. The CDR3 has 15 amino acids. V lost 6 bases, J lost 1 base, and 7 bases stayed unmatched. The germline CDR1 and CDR2 sequences are MNHEY and SVGAGI. CDR3 sequence (DNA): TGTGCCAGCAGGAAGGACAGGGTAGGGAACACTGAAGCTTTCTTT. The encoded protein is CASRKDRVGNTEAFF.